What follows describes a single T cell receptor (beta chain). Its specificity is not known. These data originate in a study of cytomegalovirus exposure and HLA in healthy donors. Study findings and constraints: Published work reported that the classifier diagnosed cytomegalovirus status with high specificity and sensitivity. Among the CMV-associated chains, a few were confirmed in vitro as specific for CMV antigens.

Healthy bone marrow donors made up the donors. V lost 7 bases to trimming and J lost 5 bases, with 14 bases between them. The length of the CDR3 is 13 residues. Germline assignment: CDR1 MNHEY and CDR2 SMNVEV (reference sequence). 60 Vbeta and 13 Jbeta primers were used in PCR. As originally analysed: About 83 million unique TCR beta chains, 8.5 million to 14 million shared, were counted in a later analysis. The method was immunoSEQ multiplex PCR; TCRdb's version includes in-frame clones alone and lacks a portion of them. V, J and clone size were drawn from that table, and D and trimming were deduced from the DNA. The sample records under 200,000 clones, around 73% being singletons.

The sample was PBMCs. The genes are TRBV27 and TRBJ1-1; D call uncertain. The source is a man between 60 and 75 years old in good health and CMV-seronegative. The CDR3 reads CASTHFPGTEAFF. CDR3 bases: TGTGCCAGCACTCACTTCCCGGGGACTGAAGCTTTCTTT.